This T cell receptor beta chain was found in a study of T-cell memory formation after mild COVID-19 (dated by TCRdb to about 2021). In terms of the full investigation: Most TCR sequence clusters were specific to one of the two donors. Two young, previously healthy adult volunteers, one female and one male, were included in the cohort. T-cell clones expanding and contracting after mild COVID-19 in a couple of donors were tracked by longitudinal TCRalpha and TCRbeta repertoire sequencing. What the work shows at the level of the full study, not this receptor alone: Only two mild cases were covered in the study, and larger cohorts including severe cases with pre-infection samples were considered necessary. Some responding clones were detected in pre-infection memory, which suggested that pre-existing cross-reactive memory T cells had joined the SARS-CoV-2 response. Clones contracting from day 15 to 85 had balanced CD4/CD8 phenotypes, while a second wave expanding from day 15 to 37 was biased towards CD4+. Contracting CD4+ clones were found mainly in CM and EM memory subsets, while CD8+ clones were enriched in EMRA. The second-wave clones that peaked on day 37 were not confirmed to be SARS-CoV-2 specific.

Ficoll-Paque density gradient centrifugation was used to isolate PBMCs. For sequencing, an Illumina NovaSeq 6000 was employed. TCRalpha and TCRbeta cDNA libraries were built by 5'RACE with constant-segment primers, adding sample barcodes and unique molecular identifiers. RNA was extracted from every sample with Trizol reagent. Library amplification was performed in two PCR steps, and a second sample barcode and Illumina TruSeq adapters were introduced in the second step. Sequencing of the libraries was done on an Illumina NovaSeq, producing 2 x 150 bp paired-end reads. The published analysis was carried out like this. Reads were demultiplexed and collapsed into UMI-guided consensus sequences with migec v1.2.7. With mixcr v2.1.11, UMI consensuses were aligned to TRA and TRB V and J templates and assembled into clonotypes. Clonotypes were classified as expanded or contracted when called significant by both edgeR and NoisET, with noise models trained on biological replicates. For edgeR calls, the thresholds were a false discovery rate-adjusted p below 0.01 and a log2 fold-change of 1. As an exploratory analysis of dynamics, max-normalized trajectories of the 1000 most abundant clonotypes were examined by PCA with hierarchical clustering. Separately sequenced CD4+ and CD8+ repertoires were used to assign a CD4 or CD8 phenotype to each responding clone. Clones were called with MiXCR by TCRdb after fastp trimmed the public reads at Q25, and only in-frame beta chains were retained. All rows with the same CDR3 protein become a single entry with the most common DNA and genes. TCRdb's processing, not the authors', yielded these V and J calls. For this sample the table gives about 400,000 distinct CDR3 sequences, of which less than 25% were detected only once. The ten largest clones capture 10% to 15% of the sample.

Spanning cysteine to phenylalanine, the CDR3 consists of 17 amino acids. Only the CDR3 DNA is retained, 51 bases long and in frame from the first base. The germline V gene gives CDR1 as KGHSH and CDR2 as LQKENI. Trimming takes 3 bases from V and 0 bases from J, and the germline ends sit 18 bases apart. For this clonotype: There is no known antigen for this receptor. No much larger clone is present one base from it, and per-base qualities are unavailable.

What was sequenced was PBMCs or a T cell subset sorted from them (not recorded which). Recombination linked TRBV18 to TRBJ2-7; the D gene is perhaps TRBD2, from 7 matching bases. This receptor was taken from an adult woman who had mild COVID-19 (a few samples of this study predate the infection). The sample titles of this study are shuffled in the database, so cell type and time point are left out; the donor was told from shared clones. The encoded CDR3 is CASSPVSGGQFSYEQYF. The base sequence is TGTGCCAGCTCACCGGTATCCGGGGGGCAATTCTCCTACGAGCAGTACTTC. Beyond the CDR3, the reference TRBV18 and TRBJ2-7 genes provide the residues; the full variable domain reads: NAGVMQNPRHLVRRRGQEARLRCSPMKGHSHVYWYRQLPEEGLKFMVYLQKENIIDESGMPKERFSAEFPKEGPSILRIQQVVRGDSAAYFCASSPVSGGQFSYEQYFGPGTRLTVT.